This TCR beta chain was identified during a study of monozygotic twins with inflammatory bowel disease. Study-level results: It was in IBD patients that TCRbeta diversity (inverse Simpson) was lower than in healthy co-twins.

Using the 5' RACE reads, TCRdb records one entry per CDR3 protein without DNA. Recorded for this sample: around 450,000 distinct CDR3 sequences. As to this clonotype: Its antigen is unknown.

CDR3 length equals 14 residues. The clonotype originates from a human donor with ulcerative colitis or Crohn's disease, or a healthy co-twin of an affected twin (not recorded which). The chain uses TRBV12-3 or TRBV12-4 and TRBJ1-1; TCRdb's assignment of TRBD1 cannot be checked, as there is no DNA. The sequenced sample consisted of blood. CDR3: CASSDPGQGTEAFF.